One and the same sample provided the 27 T cell receptor beta chains below, sequenced in a study of blood T cell repertoires in COVID-19 (dated by TCRdb to the early 2020s). The library was generated by the immunoSEQ multiplex PCR assay. TCRdb limited this immuneACCESS table to in-frame rearrangements with V and J called. A share of clones is missing; checked studies link under half to unresolved V genes, and the rest is unexplained. The sample data list 260,000 or so clones, and 65% to 90% of these were observed just once. The ten largest clonotypes hold around 5% of the sample. Input material: peripheral blood. The receptors stem from a woman in her 70s with acute or convalescent COVID-19.

The V call is TRBV6-2 or TRBV6-3, the J call TRBJ1-1; perhaps TRBD1 as D (6 bases). Germline CDR1 reads MNHEY; CDR2 reads SVGEGT. Trimming took off 5 bases at V and 3 bases at J, with 7 bases between the two ends. This CDR3 comprises 12 residues. The DNA of the CDR3 is TGTGCCAGCAGTCAGGGGTACACTGAAGCTTTCTTT. Translated, it gives CASSQGYTEAFF.

The V and J genes are TRBV28 and TRBJ1-4; possible D gene TRBD1, 5 bases. Germline V lookup: CDR1 MDHEN, CDR2 SYDVKM. The V end lost 4 bases, the J end lost 4 bases, and 13 bases lay between the germline ends. The CDR3 loop spans 15 amino acids. The CDR3 reads CASSSSQGRNEKLFF. CDR3 coding DNA: TGTGCCAGCAGTTCCTCCCAGGGTCGTAATGAAAAACTGTTTTTT.

The V gene is TRBV4-1, the J gene TRBJ2-1; no definite D call. This CDR3 spans 15 amino acids. Germline V gene data show CDR1 as MGHRA and CDR2 as YSYEKL. Trimming pared 4 bases from V and 7 bases from J, leaving 17 bases between. The CDR3 spells CASSPLGDKVNEQFF. The CDR3 DNA is TGCGCCAGCAGCCCTCTAGGAGATAAGGTTAATGAGCAGTTCTTC.

CDR3 nucleotide sequence: TGTGCCAGCAGTAACAGCTTCTACGAGCAGTACTTC. Translating gives CASSNSFYEQYF. This chain connects TRBV2 to TRBJ2-7; D gene uncertain. This CDR3 contains 12 residues. With 5 bases removed from V and 3 bases from J, the gap between germline ends came to 8 bases. Per the germline V gene, CDR1 is SNHLY and CDR2 is FYNNEI.

J is TRBJ2-1 and V is TRBV14, with a possible D match to TRBD2 (5 bases). Trimming cost V 3 bases and J 6 bases, with 6 bases left between them. Germline CDR1 reads SGHDN; CDR2 reads FVKESK. The CDR3 consists of 12 residues. The CDR3 DNA sequence: TGTGCCAGCAGCCAGGCGGGCAATGAGCAGTTCTTC. As protein: CASSQAGNEQFF.

V and J are TRBV11-2 and TRBJ1-1; D uncertain. The CDR3 sequence is 15 residues long. CDR1 and CDR2 from the germline V gene are SGHAT and FQNNGV. V was pared by 5 bases and J by 5 bases, with 18 bases between. The DNA for the CDR3 is TGTGCCAGCAGCCCGAAGAGGAGGGTTGGTACTGAAGCTTTCTTT. Translation: CASSPKRRVGTEAFF.

This clone is a singleton in its sample. The rearrangement joins TRBV15 to TRBJ2-5; 9 bases map to TRBD1. V was pared by 0 bases and J by 5 bases, with 4 bases of the junction left unmatched. The CDR3 is made up of 15 amino acids. Germline-derived CDR1 and CDR2 are LNHNV and YYDKDF (reference sequence). The CDR3 reads CATSRDYRGLETQYF. CDR3 nucleotides: TGTGCCACCAGCAGAGATTACAGGGGGCTCGAGACCCAGTACTTC.

The chain uses TRBV4-2 and TRBJ2-3; 13 nucleotides line up with TRBD2. Losses at the gene ends were 4 bases for V and 5 bases for J; bases not matched to a gene: 15. Germline values: CDR1 LGHNA, CDR2 YNFKEQ. CDR3 length equals 19 residues. CDR3 bases: TGTGCCAGCAGCCCTCAAGTCCGGACTAGCGGGGGCGTACAAGATACGCAGTATTTT. Amino acid sequence: CASSPQVRTSGGVQDTQYF.

This clone has a handful of counts. The chain links TRBV3-1 (or the pseudogene TRBV3-2) to TRBJ1-6, with D possibly matching TRBD1 (6 bases). Deletions cut 1 base from V and 10 bases from J, with 14 bases between. This CDR3 comprises 15 residues. Looked up from germline, CDR1 is LGHDT and CDR2 is YNNKEL (reference sequence). The CDR3 region is CASSQGAGASSPLHF. In DNA form, the CDR3 reads TGTGCCAGCAGCCAAGGGGCGGGGGCAAGCTCACCCCTCCACTTT.

The rearrangement links TRBV4-3 to TRBJ2-5, with D tentatively TRBD2 (6 bases). The V end lost 0 bases, the J end lost 1 base, and 9 bases lay between the germline ends. CDR1 is LGHNA, CDR2 YSLEER, per germline. This CDR3 contains 15 residues. CDR3 loop: CASSQDRDFQETQYF. The CDR3 nucleotides are TGCGCCAGCAGCCAAGATCGGGACTTCCAAGAGACCCAGTACTTC.

Turning to this clone: Other nucleotide sequences in the sample specify the same CDR3. The chain combines TRBV7-2 with TRBJ2-7, with 9 bases fitting TRBD2. The CDR3 runs to 14 residues. V lost 3 bases, J lost 3 bases, and 3 bases stayed unmatched. CDR1 and CDR2 (germline): SGHTA, FQGNSA. Here the CDR3 reads CASSLGLAGYEQYF. In nucleotides, the CDR3 is TGTGCCAGCAGCTTGGGACTAGCAGGCTACGAGCAGTACTTC.

Remarks on this clone: The same CDR3 also results from other DNA sequences found in this sample. The V and J genes are TRBV12-3 or TRBV12-4 and TRBJ2-7; D gene unclear. V lost 6 bases to trimming and J lost 1 base, with 4 bases between them. CDR3 length: 11 amino acids. CDR3 coding DNA: TGTGCCAGCAGCCCTTCCTACGAGCAGTACTTC. Translating it yields CASSPSYEQYF.

This sequence joins TRBV28 and TRBJ1-3; D may be TRBD1 (6 bases). Germline loops: CDR1 MDHEN, CDR2 SYDVKM. Deletions cut 5 bases from V and 2 bases from J, with 16 bases between. The CDR3 loop spans 16 amino acids. CDR3 protein: CASSKSTGFAGNTIYF. The CDR3 DNA follows: TGTGCCAGCAGTAAGTCAACAGGGTTCGCTGGAAACACCATATATTTT.

The J gene is TRBJ1-2, the V gene TRBV6-2 or TRBV6-3; TRBD1 aligns across 11 bases. The CDR3 loop spans 14 amino acids. With V trimmed by 5 bases and J by 4 bases, 3 bases remained unmatched. Germline V CDR1 and CDR2: MNHEY, SVGEGT. DNA for the CDR3: TGTGCCAGCAGTCGGACAGGGGGCGGCTATGGCTACACCTTC. Translated, it gives CASSRTGGGYGYTF.

The chain uses TRBV7-8 and TRBJ1-1; 7 positions match TRBD1. The CDR3 is made up of 18 amino acids. Looked up from germline, CDR1 is SGHVS and CDR2 is FQNEAQ. Trimming removed 5 bases from V and 1 base from J; junction bases left unmatched: 16. The CDR3 is CASSHLQGPSLPNTEAFF. Here the CDR3 DNA reads TGTGCCAGCAGCCATTTACAGGGGCCCTCGCTCCCGAACACTGAAGCTTTCTTT.

The sample holds a few counts of this clone. The chain links TRBV7-2 to TRBJ1-5, with D unclear. The CDR3 extends over 14 amino acids. Trimming took 1 base from V and 2 from J, leaving 6 bases between them. Germline assignment: CDR1 SGHTA and CDR2 FQGNSA. The CDR3: CASSLEARNQPQHF. The CDR3 DNA reads TGTGCCAGCAGCTTAGAAGCTCGCAATCAGCCCCAGCATTTT.

The rearrangement links TRBV6-2 or TRBV6-3 to TRBJ1-3; D may be TRBD1 (5 bases). CDR3 length: 16 amino acids. The V end lost 2 bases, the J end lost 5 bases, and 16 bases lay between the germline ends. From germline, CDR1 is MNHEY and CDR2 SVGEGT. CDR3 loop: CASSYGAADLRNTIYF. The CDR3 nucleotides read TGTGCCAGCAGTTACGGGGCCGCGGACCTTCGAAACACCATATATTTT.

This clone was observed a single time. V usage is TRBV5-1 and J usage is TRBJ1-4; 9 nucleotides agree with TRBD1. CDR1 is SGHRS and CDR2 is YFSETQ in the germline V gene. This CDR3 has 14 residues. Trimming at V came to 0 bases and at J to 8 bases, leaving 2 bases not matched to a gene. The CDR3 sequence: CASSLGQGEEKLFF. CDR3 bases: TGCGCCAGCAGCTTGGGACAGGGGGAAGAAAAACTGTTTTTT.

This chain joins TRBV12-5 and TRBJ1-1; D ambiguous. V shed 5 bases and J shed 7 bases, with 29 bases lying between them. This CDR3 contains 18 residues. The germline V gene has CDR1 LGHNT and CDR2 FRNRAP. CDR3: CASGPLGREGHKLCEAFF. CDR3 sequence (DNA): TGTGCTAGTGGTCCCCTGGGGAGAGAAGGGCATAAACTATGTGAAGCTTTCTTT. The full variable domain, with the rest looked up from reference TRBV12-5 and TRBJ1-1, is DARVTQTPRHKVTEMGQEVTMRCQPILGHNTVFWYRQTMMQGLELLAYFRNRAPLDDSGMPKDRFSAEMPDATLATLKIQPSEPRDSAVYFCASGPLGREGHKLCEAFFGQGTRLTVV.

The V call is TRBV4-2, the J call TRBJ2-3; weak D call: TRBD2 (6 bases). Germline-derived CDR1 and CDR2 are LGHNA and YNFKEQ. The CDR3 length is 18 residues. Trimming took 0 bases from V and 5 from J, leaving 21 bases between them. Here the CDR3 DNA reads TGTGCCAGCAGCCAAGATGATGTGCGGGGCATCGGGGTAGATACGCAGTATTTT. Amino acid sequence: CASSQDDVRGIGVDTQYF.

This clone has a single count. The V call is TRBV5-1, the J call TRBJ1-4, with a possible D match to TRBD1 (5 bases). The CDR3 consists of 13 residues. Per the germline V gene, CDR1 is SGHRS and CDR2 is YFSETQ. V was trimmed by 2 bases and J by 4 bases, leaving 6 bases between them. As DNA, the CDR3 is TGCGCCAGCAGCTTACAGGATAATGAAAAACTGTTTTTT. Amino acid sequence: CASSLQDNEKLFF. Supplemented by reference TRBV5-1 and TRBJ1-4, the full variable domain reads KAGVTQTPRYLIKTRGQQVTLSCSPISGHRSVSWYQQTPGQGLQFLFEYFSETQRNKGNFPGRFSGRQFSNSRSEMNVSTLELGDSALYLCASSLQDNEKLFFGSGTQLSVL.

The V and J genes are TRBV24-1 and TRBJ2-3; the D gene is possibly TRBD2 (6 bases). Germline CDR1 reads KGHDR; CDR2 reads SFDVKD. Between the trimmed V and J ends, which lost 5 bases and 2 bases, there was a span of 10 bases. This CDR3 contains 14 residues. The CDR3 region has the DNA TGTGCCACCAGTGCGTCGGGGGTCACAGATACGCAGTATTTT. Protein: CATSASGVTDTQYF.

V usage is TRBV6-5 and J usage is TRBJ1-2, with 8 bases aligning to TRBD1. V shed 7 bases, J shed 4 bases, and the junction held 2 bases outside the gene matches. The CDR3 runs to 12 residues. CDR1 is MNHEY, CDR2 SVGAGI, per germline. CDR3 nucleotides: TGTGCCAGCATCGGGACAGGCTATGGCTACACCTTC. It encodes CASIGTGYGYTF.

The chain couples TRBV5-1 to TRBJ1-2, with D possibly TRBD1 on 6 matching bases. This CDR3 has 16 residues. Germline lookup yields CDR1 SGHRS and CDR2 YFSETQ. Trimming removed 3 bases at V and 9 bases at J, with 24 bases between. The CDR3 loop is CASSSSDSGAALRYTF. CDR3 nucleotides: TGCGCCAGCAGCTCCTCTGACTCAGGGGCGGCTCTACGCTACACCTTC.

This rearrangement joins TRBV27 to TRBJ2-7; TRBD1 agrees at 7 bases. The ends lost 3 bases at V and 3 bases at J; junction bases unmatched: 8. The CDR3 totals 15 residues. Looked up from germline, CDR1 is MNHEY and CDR2 is SMNVEV (reference sequence). This CDR3 is CASSFGGQIRYEQYF. The CDR3 DNA follows: TGTGCCAGCAGTTTTGGGGGACAGATCCGCTACGAGCAGTACTTC.

This clone was detected once. V and J are TRBV9 and TRBJ2-5; D possibly corresponds to TRBD1 (5 bases). V was shortened by 0 bases and J by 5 bases, with 14 bases between the two germline ends. Germline V gene data show CDR1 as SGDLS and CDR2 as YYNGEE. The CDR3 is 15 amino acids. In nucleotides, the CDR3 is TGTGCCAGCAGCGTAGGAGGAAGGGGTGGTGAGACCCAGTACTTC. Amino acids: CASSVGGRGGETQYF.

A word on this clone: Germline is not matched at one junction end, which may reflect a read error. The gene calls are TRBV13 and TRBJ2-1, with 10 nucleotides matching TRBD2. This CDR3 contains 14 residues. The germline CDR1 and CDR2 sequences are PRHDT and FYEKMQ (reference sequence). The CDR3 protein is CASSSGLAVLGGVF. Here the CDR3 DNA reads TGTGCCAGCAGCTCCGGACTAGCGGTCCTTGGGGGGGTCTTC.